These T cell receptor beta chains were read from a single sample in a study of blood T cell repertoires in COVID-19. Sequencing used immunoSEQ multiplex PCR; TCRdb keeps in-frame clones, though not all of them. The repertoire holds tens of thousands of clones, less than 85% seen once, with around a sixth in the top ten. The material sequenced was peripheral blood. Receptor source: a man aged 65 to 79 with active COVID-19. Both conserved end residues are trimmed from each CDR3.

>TRBJ2-1|TRBV25-1
ASSKDLVPHEQF
>TRBJ2-7|TRBV6-6
ASSYSAGFEQY
>TRBJ2-7|TRBV5-8
ASSLAPASGTAYEQY
>TRBJ2-1|TRBV30
AWSVRSAKSYNEQF
>TRBJ2-2|TRBV5-1
ASSSMGLTNTGELF
>TRBJ2-1|TRBV4-3
ASSQVEGKEQF
>TRBJ1-2|TRBV7-9
ASSLTGSTYGYT
>TRBJ2-3|TRBV4-3
ASSQTTSGTDTQY
>TRBJ2-7|TRBV5-4
ASSLRREPAYEQY
>TRBJ2-7|TRBV18
ASSPPAGALQAGQY
>TRBJ2-6|TRBV4-3
ASSPSPSSGANVLT
>TRBJ2-7|TRBV19
ASSIEAGEQY
>TRBJ1-4|TRBV29-1
SVQGLAEKLF
>TRBJ2-2|TRBV6-2/TRBV6-3
ASSLRQGARAGELF
>TRBJ1-1|TRBV5-1
ASSPGTPRSTEAF
>TRBJ1-2|TRBV5-1
ASSSQTGANYGYT
>TRBJ2-2|TRBV13
ASSSPFLAGGTNTGELF
>TRBJ2-5|TRBV24-1
ATSDPSRGGEETQY
>TRBJ2-7|TRBV21-1
ASSKARVGTGVIYEQY
>TRBJ1-3|TRBV7-9
ASSLRQDPTLRVNTIY
>TRBJ2-3|TRBV5-1
ASSLELAGFRTDTQY
>TRBJ2-7|TRBV19
ASSLTSGRYEQY
>TRBJ2-3|TRBV30
AWSVGTSGGTDTQY
>TRBJ2-5|TRBV3-1/TRBV3-2
ASSQDLSALGGTQY
>TRBJ2-1|TRBV5-1
ASSPSPGTGSEQF
>TRBJ2-1|TRBV5-5
ASRRGLADSYNEQF
>TRBJ1-5|TRBV19
ASRNQGGGNQPQH
>TRBJ1-5|TRBV6-2/TRBV6-3
ASSRRDSNQPQH
>TRBJ2-2|TRBV7-7
ASSARLEANTGELF
>TRBJ2-1|TRBV6-5
ASSSPLAGGYNEQF
>TRBJ2-2|TRBV29-1
SVVLGAGELF
>TRBJ1-2|TRBV2
ASKGGGYGYT
>TRBJ2-5|TRBV9
ASSVAGRGETQY
>TRBJ1-1|TRBV10-3
AISVAENTEAF
>TRBJ2-2|TRBV27
ASRQTSHTGELF
>TRBJ2-5|TRBV6-5
ASSRSDGQETQY
>TRBJ2-7|TRBV29-1
SVELANYEQY
>TRBJ2-1|TRBV24-1
ATSDLGTHFYNNEQF
>TRBJ2-1|TRBV3-1/TRBV3-2
ASSQDWGPGGIQF
>TRBJ2-3|TRBV4-3
ASSQGTQLDTQY
>TRBJ2-3|TRBV28
ASSLAGTRGTDTQY
>TRBJ2-3|TRBV2
AAGYSTDTQY
>TRBJ2-1|TRBV5-6
ASSLVQLTSSYNEQF
>TRBJ2-3|TRBV6-5
ASSSLAGGPDTQY
>TRBJ2-7|TRBV5-1
ASPLEGHLYEQY
>TRBJ1-1|TRBV12-5
ASGFIAEAF
>TRBJ2-7|TRBV7-3
ASSFEGGLFYEQY
>TRBJ2-5|TRBV9
ASSHAPRDRGKKETQY
>TRBJ1-2|TRBV11-2
ASSLSGIPNYGYT
>TRBJ2-3|TRBV30
AWSAVSGGRSDTQY